This T cell receptor beta chain was sequenced for a study of cytomegalovirus exposure and HLA in healthy donors. Study-level results: Some TCR beta chains (around 180 of them) were listed as cytomegalovirus-associated. Most TCR sequences proved rare, with some public TCRs found in many donors. Cytomegalovirus status was reportedly diagnosed by the classifier with high sensitivity and specificity.

Concerning this clone: Antigen: not known.

The study drew the donors from its approximately 110-subject validation cohort, separate from the roughly 670-subject first cohort. The method was immunoSEQ multiplex PCR; TCRdb's version includes in-frame clones alone and lacks a portion of them. Counted here are some 250,000 clones, approximately 84% occurring once; the ten biggest clones make up less than 1.5%. The CDR3 covers 14 residues. Germline CDR1 and CDR2: SGHRS and YFSETQ. With 1 base clipped from V and 7 bases from J, the junction kept 5 bases outside the gene matches. This chain links TRBV5-1 with TRBJ2-1; 7 bases fit TRBD1. This sequence originates from a woman aged 30 to 39 in good health and CMV-seropositive. Specimen: PBMCs. DNA for the CDR3: TGCGCCAGCAGCTTGACAGGGGTGACAAATGAGCAGTTCTTC. It translates to CASSLTGVTNEQFF. Full variable domain (remainder filled in from reference TRBV5-1 and TRBJ2-1): KAGVTQTPRYLIKTRGQQVTLSCSPISGHRSVSWYQQTPGQGLQFLFEYFSETQRNKGNFPGRFSGRQFSNSRSEMNVSTLELGDSALYLCASSLTGVTNEQFFGPGTRLTVL.